This T cell receptor (beta chain) appears in the sequencing data of a study of beta chain features in type 1 diabetes. Study-wide context: Across all samples, fewer than 140 million sorted cells were examined.

Notes on the study in general: The study found moderately but significantly shorter TCRB CDR3s in all four CD4+ subsets of Type 1 diabetes patients.

There are a few counts of this clone. Its target is not known. Per the germline V gene, CDR1 is SEHNR and CDR2 is FQNEAQ (reference sequence). The CDR3 extends over 14 amino acids. Trimming left V 4 bases short and J 7 bases short, with 16 bases between. Reverse transcribing all isolated RNA meant expressed TCRB transcripts were sequenced. Sequenced by immunoSEQ multiplex PCR; TCRdb stores in-frame clones only, minus some. Of a few hundred thousand clones in the sample, over 8.5% were seen once. This chain uses TRBV7-9 with TRBJ2-5; a possible D gene is TRBD2 (6 bases). Sample: central memory CD4+ T cells from blood. This receptor was taken from a man between 25 and 39 years old with type 1 diabetes. CDR3 loop: CASSSSEGPTTQYF. For the CDR3, the DNA is TGTGCCAGCAGCTCATCGGAGGGCCCAACGACCCAGTACTTC.